This T cell receptor beta chain was observed in a study of shared clonotypes between healthy human individuals. Findings of the study overall: Naive CD4 clonotypes overlapped across a handful of donors at roughly 5.1%.

This clone occurred once. What it binds is not known. CD8 cells regarded as naive lacked CD45RO, were positively chosen for CCR7, and omitted terminally differentiated effector memory CD45RA+ cells. Every subset's genomic DNA went evenly onto several immunoSEQ plates. Template for every sorted-subset replicate PCR totaled about 0.2 ug DNA, tens of thousands of T cell genomes. Profiling relied on immunoSEQ multiplex PCR, and the TCRdb table lists in-frame clones only, not all of them. Among under 1 million clones, 90% to 97% were seen once, and the ten largest hold less than 0.25%. The TCR was taken from a man under 40 in good health. The sample comprised naive CD8+ T cells sorted from blood.

This chain's CDR3 is CASSQEGLRWELFF. The CDR3 bases are TGTGCCAGCAGCCAAGAGGGCCTCAGGTGGGAGCTGTTTTTT. The gene calls are TRBV7-8 and TRBJ2-2, with a possible D match to TRBD2 (5 bases). Between the trimmed V and J ends, which lost 5 bases and 9 bases, there was a span of 16 bases. The CDR3 covers 14 residues. Germline V gene sequence: CDR1 SGHVS, CDR2 FQNEAQ.